This T cell receptor (beta chain) was identified in a study of blood T cell repertoires in COVID-19. The table came from immunoSEQ multiplex PCR; TCRdb's copy has only in-frame clones and leaves some out. The sample has more than 200,000 clones, around 86% seen once. This CDR3 region has 13 residues. Per the germline V gene, CDR1 is MGHDK and CDR2 is SYGVNS. V lost 6 bases to trimming and J lost 7 bases, with 15 bases between them. The genes are TRBV25-1 and TRBJ1-1; tentative D call: TRBD1 (6 bases). Source material: peripheral blood. The sequence derives from a woman aged 80 or over with COVID-19, enrolled during active disease. The CDR3 nucleotides read TGTGCCAGCAGGAGGGGGAACGGGGTTGAAGCTTTCTTT. This translates into CASRRGNGVEAFF.